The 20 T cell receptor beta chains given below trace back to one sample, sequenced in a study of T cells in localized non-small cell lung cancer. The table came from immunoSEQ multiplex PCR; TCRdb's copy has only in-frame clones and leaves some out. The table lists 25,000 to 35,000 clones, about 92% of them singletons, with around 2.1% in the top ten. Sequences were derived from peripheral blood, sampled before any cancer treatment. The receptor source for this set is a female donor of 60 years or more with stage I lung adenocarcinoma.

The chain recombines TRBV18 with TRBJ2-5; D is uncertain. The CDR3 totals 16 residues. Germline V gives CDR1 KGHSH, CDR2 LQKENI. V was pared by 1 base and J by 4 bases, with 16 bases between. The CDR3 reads CASSPQGGAVVETQYF. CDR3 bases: TGTGCCAGCTCACCACAGGGTGGAGCAGTGGTAGAGACCCAGTACTTC. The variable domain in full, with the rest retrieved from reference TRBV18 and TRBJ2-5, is NAGVMQNPRHLVRRRGQEARLRCSPMKGHSHVYWYRQLPEEGLKFMVYLQKENIIDESGMPKERFSAEFPKEGPSILRIQQVVRGDSAAYFCASSPQGGAVVETQYFGPGTRLLVL.

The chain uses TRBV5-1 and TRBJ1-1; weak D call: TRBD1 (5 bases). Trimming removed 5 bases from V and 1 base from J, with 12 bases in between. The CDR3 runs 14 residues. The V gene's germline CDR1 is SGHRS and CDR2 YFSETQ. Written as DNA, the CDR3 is TGCGCCAGCAGGGCGGCCACAGGGAACACTGAAGCTTTCTTT. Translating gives CASRAATGNTEAFF.

The CDR3 DNA is TGTGCCAGTAGTATAGACTCAGTCGGCAGCCAGGCGGTCAATCAGCCCCAGCATTTT. Its translation: CASSIDSVGSQAVNQPQHF. V is TRBV19 and J is TRBJ1-5, with no clear D. The CDR3 contains 19 residues. Germline-derived CDR1 and CDR2 are LNHDA and SQIVND (reference sequence). V lost 0 bases and J 3 bases, leaving 21 bases between the germline ends.

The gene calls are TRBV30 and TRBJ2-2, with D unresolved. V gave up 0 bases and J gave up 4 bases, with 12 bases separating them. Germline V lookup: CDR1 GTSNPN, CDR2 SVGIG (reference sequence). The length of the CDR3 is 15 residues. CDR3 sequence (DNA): TGTGCCTGGAGTGTACAGAGATCTGGCACCGGGGAGCTGTTTTTT. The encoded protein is CAWSVQRSGTGELFF.

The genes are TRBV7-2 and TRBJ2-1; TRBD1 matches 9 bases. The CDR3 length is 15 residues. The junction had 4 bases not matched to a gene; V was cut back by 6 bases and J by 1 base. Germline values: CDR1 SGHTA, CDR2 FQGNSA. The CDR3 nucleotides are TGTGCCAGCAGGGGAGGGACAGGGTCCTACAATGAGCAGTTCTTC. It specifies CASRGGTGSYNEQFF. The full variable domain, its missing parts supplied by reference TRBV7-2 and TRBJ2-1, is GAGVSQSPSNKVTEKGKDVELRCDPISGHTALYWYRQSLGQGLEFLIYFQGNSAPDKSGLPSDRFSAERTGGSVSTLTIQRTQQEDSAVYLCASRGGTGSYNEQFFGPGTRLTVL.

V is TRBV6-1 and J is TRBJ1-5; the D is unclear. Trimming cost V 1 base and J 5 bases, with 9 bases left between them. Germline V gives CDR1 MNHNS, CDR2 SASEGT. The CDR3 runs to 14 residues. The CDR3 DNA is TGTGCCAGCAGTGAAGGCGGCATCGATCAGCCCCAGCATTTT. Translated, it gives CASSEGGIDQPQHF.

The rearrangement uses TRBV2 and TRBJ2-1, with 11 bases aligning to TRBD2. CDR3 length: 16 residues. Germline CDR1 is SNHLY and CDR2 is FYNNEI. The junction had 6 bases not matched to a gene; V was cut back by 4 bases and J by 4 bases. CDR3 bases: TGTGCCAGCAGTGCCTCCCTAGCGGGGGGATACAATGAGCAGTTCTTC. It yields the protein CASSASLAGGYNEQFF.

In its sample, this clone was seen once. DNA of the CDR3: TGCAGCGTTCTAAAGGACAGGGGGTCGTTGGTTGCTGAAGCTTTCTTT. Translated, it gives CSVLKDRGSLVAEAFF. This chain links TRBV29-1 with TRBJ1-1, with 10 bases identical to TRBD1. The V gene end was trimmed by 5 bases and the J gene end by 6 bases; junction bases not matched to a gene: 15. Germline CDR1 and CDR2: SQVTM and ANQGSEA. The CDR3 runs 16 residues.

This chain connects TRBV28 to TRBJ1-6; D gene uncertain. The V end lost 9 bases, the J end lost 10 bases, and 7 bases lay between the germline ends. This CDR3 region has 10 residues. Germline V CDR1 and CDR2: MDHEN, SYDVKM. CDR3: CASGRSPLHF. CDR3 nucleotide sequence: TGTGCCAGTGGCCGCTCACCCCTCCACTTT.

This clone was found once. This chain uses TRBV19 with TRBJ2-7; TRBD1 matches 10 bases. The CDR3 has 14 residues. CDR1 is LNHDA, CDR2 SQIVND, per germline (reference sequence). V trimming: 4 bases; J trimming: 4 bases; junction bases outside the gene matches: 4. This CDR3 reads CASSSGQGGYEQYF. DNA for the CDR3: TGTGCCAGTAGTAGCGGACAGGGGGGATACGAGCAGTACTTC.

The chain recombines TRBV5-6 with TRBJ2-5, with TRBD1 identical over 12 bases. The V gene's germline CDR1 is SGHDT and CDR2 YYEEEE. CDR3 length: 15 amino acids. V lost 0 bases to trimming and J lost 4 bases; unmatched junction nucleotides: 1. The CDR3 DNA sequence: TGTGCCAGCAGCTTGGCGGGACAGGGGGCAGAGACCCAGTACTTC. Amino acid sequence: CASSLAGQGAETQYF.

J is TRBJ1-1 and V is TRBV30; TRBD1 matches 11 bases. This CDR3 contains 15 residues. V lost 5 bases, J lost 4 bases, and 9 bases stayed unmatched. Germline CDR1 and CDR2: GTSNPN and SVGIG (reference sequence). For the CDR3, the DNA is TGTGCCTGGGTGGACAGGGGGCGTTTGGCCACTGAAGCTTTCTTT. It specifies CAWVDRGRLATEAFF. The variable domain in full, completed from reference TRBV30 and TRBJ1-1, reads SQTIHQWPATLVQPVGSPLSLECTVEGTSNPNLYWYRQAAGRGLQLLFYSVGIGQISSEVPQNLSASRPQDRQFILSSKKLLLSDSGFYLCAWVDRGRLATEAFFGQGTRLTVV.

For the CDR3, the DNA is TGCGCCAGCAGTTCGGTGCCATCTGGGGCCAACGTCCTGACTTTC. Protein product: CASSSVPSGANVLTF. This chain joins TRBV5-1 and TRBJ2-6; D unresolved. Trimming took off 5 bases at V and 1 base at J, with 10 bases between the two ends. CDR3 length: 15 residues. Germline lookup yields CDR1 SGHRS and CDR2 YFSETQ.

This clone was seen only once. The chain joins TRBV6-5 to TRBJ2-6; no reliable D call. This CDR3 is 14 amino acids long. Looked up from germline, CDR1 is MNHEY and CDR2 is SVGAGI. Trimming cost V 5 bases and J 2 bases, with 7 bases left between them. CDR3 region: CASSLRAGANVLTF. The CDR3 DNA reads TGTGCCAGCAGTCTTAGGGCTGGGGCCAACGTCCTGACTTTC.

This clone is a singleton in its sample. In DNA, the CDR3 is TGCGCCAGCAGCTTGGAACAGGGCGGGAGTCCTGAAGCTTTCTTT. Encoded protein: CASSLEQGGSPEAFF. The rearrangement links TRBV5-1 to TRBJ1-1; D is possibly TRBD1 (6 bases). Looked up from germline, CDR1 is SGHRS and CDR2 is YFSETQ. The germline V and J ends were trimmed by 0 bases and 6 bases, with 15 bases remaining between them. This CDR3 comprises 15 residues.

CDR3 nucleotides: TGTGCCAGCAGTTACACAGGGGTTGTAGCCGGGGAGCTGTTTTTT. Translation: CASSYTGVVAGELFF. The chain couples TRBV6-6 to TRBJ2-2; 7 bases fit TRBD1. This CDR3 is 15 amino acids long. Trimming removed 2 bases from V and 6 bases from J; junction bases left unmatched: 6. The germline V gene encodes CDR1 MNHNY and CDR2 SVGAGI (reference sequence).

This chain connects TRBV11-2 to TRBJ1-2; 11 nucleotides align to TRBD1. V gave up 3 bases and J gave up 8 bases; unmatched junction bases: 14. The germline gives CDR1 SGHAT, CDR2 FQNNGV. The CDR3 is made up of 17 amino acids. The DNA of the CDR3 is TGTGCCAGCAGCTTTGGAAAGGGGCCGGGACAGGGGGAAGGCTACACCTTC. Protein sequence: CASSFGKGPGQGEGYTF.

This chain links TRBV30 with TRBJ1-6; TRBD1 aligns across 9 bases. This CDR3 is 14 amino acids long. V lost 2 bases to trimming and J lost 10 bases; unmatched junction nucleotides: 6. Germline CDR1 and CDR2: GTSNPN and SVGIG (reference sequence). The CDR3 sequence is CAWSIGTGNSPLHF. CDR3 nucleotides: TGTGCCTGGAGTATCGGGACAGGGAACTCACCCCTCCACTTT.

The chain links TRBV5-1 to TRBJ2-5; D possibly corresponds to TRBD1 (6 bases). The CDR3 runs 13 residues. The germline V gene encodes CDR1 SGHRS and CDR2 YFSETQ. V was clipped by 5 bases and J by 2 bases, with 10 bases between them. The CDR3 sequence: CASRRTVQETQYF. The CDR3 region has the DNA TGCGCCAGCAGACGGACAGTACAAGAGACCCAGTACTTC. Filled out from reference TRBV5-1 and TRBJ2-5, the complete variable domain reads KAGVTQTPRYLIKTRGQQVTLSCSPISGHRSVSWYQQTPGQGLQFLFEYFSETQRNKGNFPGRFSGRQFSNSRSEMNVSTLELGDSALYLCASRRTVQETQYFGPGTRLLVL.

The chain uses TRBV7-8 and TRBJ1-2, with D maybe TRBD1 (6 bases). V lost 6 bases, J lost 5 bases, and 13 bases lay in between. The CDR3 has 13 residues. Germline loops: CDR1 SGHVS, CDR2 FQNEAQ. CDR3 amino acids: CASSRGQRYGYTF. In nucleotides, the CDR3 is TGTGCCAGCAGTCGCGGACAGCGATATGGCTACACCTTC.